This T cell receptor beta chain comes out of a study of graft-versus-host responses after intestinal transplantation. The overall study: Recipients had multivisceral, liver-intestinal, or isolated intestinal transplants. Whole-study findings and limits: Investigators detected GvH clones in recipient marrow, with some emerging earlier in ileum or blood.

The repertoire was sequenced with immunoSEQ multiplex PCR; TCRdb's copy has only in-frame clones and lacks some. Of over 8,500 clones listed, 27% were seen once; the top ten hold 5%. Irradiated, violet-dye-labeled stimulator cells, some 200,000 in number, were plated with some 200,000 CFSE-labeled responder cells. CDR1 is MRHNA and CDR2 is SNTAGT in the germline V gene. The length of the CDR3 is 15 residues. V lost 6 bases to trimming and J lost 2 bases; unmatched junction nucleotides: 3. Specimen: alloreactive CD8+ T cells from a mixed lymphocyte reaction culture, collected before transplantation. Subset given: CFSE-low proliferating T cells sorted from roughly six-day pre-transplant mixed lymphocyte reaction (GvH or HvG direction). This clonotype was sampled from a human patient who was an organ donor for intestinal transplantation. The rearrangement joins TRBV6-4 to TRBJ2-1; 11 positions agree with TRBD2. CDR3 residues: CASSLLAGAYNEQFF. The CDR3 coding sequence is TGTGCCAGCAGCCTACTAGCGGGGGCCTACAATGAGCAGTTCTTC.